A single TCR beta chain is shown here with its context. Each UMI, carrying a 6-nucleotide sample barcode, came from template switching. TCRdb reprocessed the 5' RACE reads, with one entry per CDR3 protein and no DNA. The sample has some 440,000 distinct CDR3 sequences, and its top ten clones hold about 2.4%. Investigators extracted total RNA from whole blood and did not sort T cells. The data belong to a study of monozygotic twins with inflammatory bowel disease. CDR3 length equals 15 residues. The gene calls are TRBV12-3 or TRBV12-4 and TRBJ1-1. The sample was blood. The TCR was taken from a human donor with ulcerative colitis or Crohn's disease, or a healthy co-twin of an affected twin (not recorded which). CDR3 loop: CASSGIRTGNTEAFF.